The 23 T cell receptor beta chains reported below all come from one sample, sequenced in a study of shared clonotypes between healthy human individuals. Sequencing was performed with immunoSEQ multiplex PCR; in TCRdb, only in-frame clones are kept and a portion is missing. The sample has hundreds of thousands of clones; approximately 96% are singletons. Naivety among CD8 cells was defined by CD45RO negativity and positive CCR7 selection, thereby excluding terminally differentiated effector memory CD45RA+ cells. Material for sequencing was naive CD8+ T cells sorted from blood. The receptors shown here come from a woman aged 30 to 39 in good health.

The chain couples TRBV10-2 to TRBJ2-7; 11 bases match TRBD1. Losses at the gene ends were 0 bases for V and 7 bases for J; bases not matched to a gene: 8. There are 16 residues in the CDR3. Germline assignment: CDR1 WSHSY and CDR2 SAAADI. The CDR3, as DNA: TGCGCCAGCAGTGAGTCCCCCGGGACAGGGGGAAGGGAGCAGTACTTC. It yields the protein CASSESPGTGGREQYF.

The rearrangement uses TRBV7-9 and TRBJ2-5; D is perhaps TRBD1 (6 bases). This CDR3 contains 16 residues. Looked up from germline, CDR1 is SEHNR and CDR2 is FQNEAQ (reference sequence). V dropped 5 bases and J dropped 3 bases, with 19 bases sitting between them. CDR3 protein: CASSLSWDMGKETQYF. DNA of the CDR3: TGTGCCAGCAGCCTCTCCTGGGACATGGGAAAAGAGACCCAGTACTTC.

This chain connects TRBV6-1 to TRBJ2-1; TRBD2 matches at 7 bases. The V gene's germline CDR1 is MNHNS and CDR2 SASEGT. After removal of 4 bases from V and 16 bases from J, the junction contained 13 bases not matched to a gene. The CDR3 has 13 amino acids. CDR3 protein: CASSVLPRESRFF. The CDR3, as DNA: TGTGCCAGCAGTGTACTCCCGCGGGAGTCGCGCTTCTTC.

This sequence joins TRBV27 and TRBJ2-7; D may be TRBD1 or TRBD2 (5 bases each). V lost 6 bases to trimming and J lost 3 bases, with 12 bases between them. Germline V CDR1 and CDR2: MNHEY, SMNVEV (reference sequence). This CDR3 has 13 amino acids. The CDR3, as DNA: TGTGCCAGCAGCCGGGAAAGGGGCTACGAGCAGTACTTC. The encoded protein is CASSRERGYEQYF.

This chain joins TRBV19 and TRBJ2-3; D is unresolved. The CDR3 sequence is 15 residues long. Germline V CDR1 and CDR2: LNHDA, SQIVND (reference sequence). Between the trimmed V and J ends, which lost 0 bases and 13 bases, there was a span of 20 bases. Here the CDR3 reads CASSIDYTVAVSKYF. DNA of the CDR3: TGTGCCAGTAGTATAGATTATACGGTAGCTGTCTCAAAGTATTTT. Full variable domain (outside the CDR3, taken from reference TRBV19 and TRBJ2-3): DGGITQSPKYLFRKEGQNVTLSCEQNLNHDAMYWYRQDPGQGLRLIYYSQIVNDFQKGDIAEGYSVSREKKESFPLTVTSAQKNPTAFYLCASSIDYTVAVSKYFGPGTRLTVL.

The chain recombines TRBV27 with TRBJ2-1, with 13 bases identical to TRBD2. Germline V gives CDR1 MNHEY, CDR2 SMNVEV (reference sequence). The CDR3 sequence is 16 residues long. Germline trimming cut 3 bases from V and 10 bases from J; bases unmatched to any gene: 9. The CDR3, as DNA: TGTGCCAGCAGTTTGATACTAGCGGGAGGGCCAGGAGAGCAGTTCTTC. Translation: CASSLILAGGPGEQFF.

The gene calls are TRBV7-9 and TRBJ2-7; 8 bases map to TRBD2. With V trimmed by 7 bases and J by 9 bases, 11 bases remained unmatched. Per germline, CDR1 SEHNR and CDR2 FQNEAQ (reference sequence). This CDR3 has 13 residues. This chain's CDR3 is CASTPGGDSGQYF. In nucleotides, the CDR3 is TGTGCCAGCACCCCCGGGGGGGACTCTGGGCAGTACTTC.

The chain recombines TRBV7-9 with TRBJ2-7; 9 bases are shared with TRBD2. The CDR3 is made up of 17 amino acids. After removal of 5 bases from V and 7 bases from J, the junction contained 18 bases not matched to a gene. Germline values: CDR1 SEHNR, CDR2 FQNEAQ (reference sequence). The CDR3 sequence is CASSPITGASGTGEQYF. Here the CDR3 DNA reads TGTGCCAGCAGCCCTATTACAGGAGCTAGCGGGACCGGGGAGCAGTACTTC. The full variable domain, in which reference TRBV7-9 and TRBJ2-7 provide the parts outside the CDR3, is DTGVSQNPRHKITKRGQNVTFRCDPISEHNRLYWYRQTLGQGPEFLTYFQNEAQLEKSRLLSDRFSAERPKGSFSTLEIQRTEQGDSAMYLCASSPITGASGTGEQYFGPGTRLTVT.

The V and J genes are TRBV7-3 and TRBJ2-3; 8 bases align to TRBD2. Trimming at V came to 6 bases and at J to 0 bases, leaving 5 bases not matched to a gene. Per germline, CDR1 SGHTA and CDR2 FQGTGA. The CDR3 extends over 15 amino acids. The CDR3 nucleotides read TGTGCCAGCAGTCACACGGGGGGGAGCACAGATACGCAGTATTTT. Its protein product is CASSHTGGSTDTQYF.

The chain employs TRBV9 and TRBJ2-5, with TRBD2 identical over 9 bases. TRBJ2-7 explains the end of the DNA better; the J call may be wrong. Germline CDR1 and CDR2: SGDLS and YYNGEE. The length of the CDR3 is 15 residues. The CDR3 reads CASSVGLAGRYEQYF. For the CDR3, the DNA is TGTGCCAGCAGCGTAGGTCTAGCGGGGAGATACGAGCAGTACTTC.

The CDR3 loop is CASSLGGGSNTEAFF. DNA for the CDR3: TGTGCCAGCAGCTTGGGGGGTGGATCGAACACTGAAGCTTTCTTT. The chain is built from TRBV11-3 and TRBJ1-1, with D perhaps matching TRBD1 (5 bases). Per germline, CDR1 SGHNT and CDR2 YENEEA. The CDR3 is 15 amino acids. Trimming took off 3 bases at V and 1 base at J, with 12 bases between the two ends.

The genes are TRBV5-4 and TRBJ2-7, with D unclear. The CDR3 loop spans 12 amino acids. Per germline, CDR1 SGHNT and CDR2 YYREEE (reference sequence). V was trimmed by 4 bases and J by 6 bases, leaving 11 bases between them. The CDR3 DNA is TGTGCCAGCAGCCCCTCTAGTGGCGAGCAGTACTTC. Protein: CASSPSSGEQYF.

The chain has TRBV7-2 and TRBJ2-3; unclear D gene. Trimming took off 5 bases at V and 4 bases at J, with 10 bases between the two ends. Germline assignment: CDR1 SGHTA and CDR2 FQGNSA. The CDR3 is 13 amino acids. CDR3 sequence reads: CASSPWSADTQYF. CDR3 DNA: TGTGCCAGCAGCCCCTGGAGCGCAGATACGCAGTATTTT.

The chain is built from TRBV30 and TRBJ2-5; D call uncertain. There are 13 residues in the CDR3. The ends were cut back, 2 bases at V and 2 bases at J, with 9 bases in the middle. Germline-derived CDR1 and CDR2 are GTSNPN and SVGIG (reference sequence). As DNA, the CDR3 is TGTGCCTGGAGTATCAAAATACAAGAGACCCAGTACTTC. Its protein product is CAWSIKIQETQYF.

Concerning this clone: Other DNA sequences in the sample encode the same CDR3. The chain carries TRBV19 and TRBJ2-7; D unresolved. Germline values: CDR1 LNHDA, CDR2 SQIVND (reference sequence). The CDR3 runs to 13 residues. Between the trimmed V and J ends, which lost 6 bases and 0 bases, there was a span of 9 bases. CDR3 bases: TGTGCCAGTAGCGCGGCAAGCTCCTACGAGCAGTACTTC. This encodes CASSAASSYEQYF.

The CDR3 sequence is CASSPGRENIQYF. CDR3 nucleotides: TGTGCCAGCAGTCCGGGGAGGGAAAACATTCAGTACTTC. The V and J genes are TRBV7-6 and TRBJ2-4, with TRBD2 identical over 7 bases. The V gene's germline CDR1 is SGHVS and CDR2 FNYEAQ. The CDR3 totals 13 residues. Trimming at V came to 6 bases and at J to 5 bases, leaving 4 bases not matched to a gene.

V gene TRBV4-1 combines with J gene TRBJ2-3; 9 nucleotides line up with TRBD2. Losses at the gene ends were 7 bases for V and 3 bases for J; bases not matched to a gene: 8. CDR1 is MGHRA, CDR2 YSYEKL, per germline. The CDR3 is made up of 15 amino acids. The CDR3 DNA is TGCGCCAGCACCCGAGCGGGAGGCTCGACAGATACGCAGTATTTT. This codes for CASTRAGGSTDTQYF.

The rearrangement uses TRBV29-1 and TRBJ1-2; a weak D match, TRBD1 (6 bases). The V gene's germline CDR1 is SQVTM and CDR2 ANQGSEA. The ends were cut back, 3 bases at V and 8 bases at J, with 13 bases in the middle. The CDR3 runs 12 residues. This CDR3 is CSVEAGEGGYTF. CDR3 DNA sequence: TGCAGCGTTGAGGCAGGGGAAGGGGGCTACACCTTC.

This clone was seen once. This rearrangement joins TRBV9 to TRBJ1-4, with D unresolved. The V end lost 3 bases, the J end lost 8 bases, and 11 bases lay between the germline ends. The CDR3 has 13 amino acids. Germline CDR1 SGDLS, CDR2 YYNGEE. This chain's CDR3 is CASSGGGEEKLFF. The CDR3 DNA reads TGTGCCAGCAGCGGAGGCGGGGAGGAAAAACTGTTTTTT.

Written as DNA, the CDR3 is TGTGCCACCAGCAGAGCGGCGGGCCCTAACGCCTACGAGCAGTACTTC. Its protein is CATSRAAGPNAYEQYF. The chain employs TRBV15 and TRBJ2-7, with D possibly matching TRBD2 (5 bases). Per the germline V gene, CDR1 is LNHNV and CDR2 is YYDKDF (reference sequence). Trimming stripped 1 base from V and 2 bases from J, with 15 bases between. There are 16 residues in the CDR3.

CDR3 in amino acids: CASSQFPGPPRVEQYF. The CDR3 DNA reads TGTGCCAGCAGCCAGTTTCCGGGACCCCCGAGGGTCGAGCAGTACTTC. This chain links TRBV14 with TRBJ2-7; the D gene could be TRBD1 or TRBD2 (5 bases each). Trimming took off 3 bases at V and 6 bases at J, with 21 bases between the two ends. The CDR3 contains 16 residues. Germline CDR1 SGHDN, CDR2 FVKESK.

The V and J genes are TRBV28 and TRBJ2-2; the D is unclear. V shed 4 bases and J shed 3 bases, with 6 bases lying between them. There are 13 residues in the CDR3. CDR1 is MDHEN and CDR2 is SYDVKM in the germline V gene. CDR3 region: CASSSRYTGELFF. CDR3 in DNA: TGTGCCAGCAGTTCCCGCTACACCGGGGAGCTGTTTTTT.

This rearrangement joins TRBV4-1 to TRBJ2-5; D may be TRBD1 or TRBD2 (5 bases each). The CDR3 contains 11 residues. Trimming removed 2 bases from V and 14 bases from J, with 12 bases in between. Germline V lookup: CDR1 MGHRA, CDR2 YSYEKL. In nucleotides, the CDR3 is TGCGCCAGCAGCCAAACCGGGGCCTATTACTTC. Translating it yields CASSQTGAYYF.